A single sample gave rise to the 27 T cell receptor beta chains below, sequenced in a study of spatial heterogeneity in lung cancer. TCRdb used MiXCR to reprocess the 5' RACE reads, holding one entry per CDR3 protein. The table records approximately 12,000 distinct CDR3 sequences, about 6% of them present only once. Time point here: sample taken at primary tumor resection. Sequencing of whole RNA from tumor, nontumor lung or frozen PBMC involved no sorting. The starting material was normal lung tissue next to the tumor, obtained at surgery. The receptors come from a male donor with early-stage non-small cell lung cancer.

This clonotype has more than one count but fewer than ten. The chain recombines TRBV7-9 with TRBJ2-1; possible D gene TRBD2, 6 bases. Germline V gene data show CDR1 as SEHNR and CDR2 as FQNEAQ (reference sequence). CDR3 length: 15 residues. V lost 3 bases and J lost 5, with 14 bases in between. CDR3 sequence reads: CASSLTRGIDNEQFF. The CDR3 DNA reads as TGTGCCAGCAGCTTGACTAGAGGGATCGACAATGAGCAGTTCTTC.

This chain links TRBV7-9 with TRBJ1-1; no reliable D call. Trimming removed 6 bases at V and 5 bases at J, with 19 bases between. CDR3 length: 15 amino acids. The germline V gene has CDR1 SEHNR and CDR2 FQNEAQ (reference sequence). DNA for the CDR3: TGTGCCAGCAGGGAAGACACCGGGAGATTTACTGAAGCTTTCTTT. Its protein is CASREDTGRFTEAFF.

CDR3: CASSPGVTSLDTQYF. The CDR3, as DNA: TGTGCCAGCAGCCCAGGGGTCACCTCCCTAGATACGCAGTATTTT. The V and J genes are TRBV7-2 and TRBJ2-3; D may be TRBD1 (6 bases). Trimming pared 5 bases from V and 5 bases from J, leaving 17 bases between. This CDR3 has 15 amino acids. The germline gives CDR1 SGHTA, CDR2 FQGNSA.

This clonotype was recorded at least ten times. This chain joins TRBV20-1 and TRBJ2-7, with 8 bases lining up with TRBD1. Germline CDR1 and CDR2: DFQATT and SNEGSKA (reference sequence). Trimming at V came to 5 bases and at J to 0 bases, leaving 9 bases not matched to a gene. CDR3 length: 15 residues. CDR3 sequence: CSASGQGWASYEQYF. CDR3 in DNA: TGCAGTGCTTCCGGACAGGGTTGGGCCTCCTACGAGCAGTACTTC.

This clonotype is labeled as medium-sized (0.01 to 0.1%). The chain carries TRBV11-2 and TRBJ2-1; TRBD2 is a possible D gene (6 bases). The V end lost 7 bases, the J end lost 2 bases, and 15 bases lay between the germline ends. Germline values: CDR1 SGHAT, CDR2 FQNNGV. The CDR3 consists of 15 residues. The CDR3 sequence is CASTPLGSPYNEQFF. In nucleotides, the CDR3 is TGTGCCAGCACCCCCCTCGGGAGCCCCTACAATGAGCAGTTCTTC.

This clonotype rates as medium-sized (0.01 to 0.1%). The chain couples TRBV10-3 to TRBJ1-1; D not resolved. The CDR3 runs to 13 residues. The ends were cut back, 5 bases at V and 3 bases at J, with 10 bases in the middle. The germline V gene has CDR1 ENHRY and CDR2 SYGVKD. The CDR3 loop is CAISIQADTEAFF. In DNA, the CDR3 is TGTGCCATCAGTATCCAGGCAGACACTGAAGCTTTCTTT.

This clonotype is medium-sized. The chain recombines TRBV7-2 with TRBJ2-3; 8 nucleotides agree with TRBD1. Germline CDR1 SGHTA, CDR2 FQGNSA. J was trimmed by 4 bases and V by 2 bases; bases with no gene match: 5. There are 15 residues in the CDR3. This CDR3 reads CASSLFRTGSDTQYF. CDR3 DNA: TGTGCCAGCAGCTTATTTAGGACAGGGTCAGATACGCAGTATTTT.

This clonotype showed up just a few times. This chain uses TRBV20-1 with TRBJ2-5; D is ambiguous. The CDR3 totals 13 residues. Germline V gene sequence: CDR1 DFQATT, CDR2 SNEGSKA (reference sequence). Trimming cost V 7 bases and J 3 bases, with 15 bases left between them. The CDR3 sequence: CSVLGVRKETQYF. The CDR3 bases are TGCAGTGTTCTAGGAGTTCGAAAAGAGACCCAGTACTTC.

The rearrangement joins TRBV28 to TRBJ2-1; D unresolved. The V end was cut by 6 bases, the J end by 4 bases, with 7 bases between. Germline V gene lookup returns CDR1 MDHEN and CDR2 SYDVKM. The CDR3 covers 12 residues. CDR3 sequence (DNA): TGTGCCAGCAGCCTATCATACAATGAGCAGTTCTTC. It encodes CASSLSYNEQFF.

V is TRBV7-2 and J is TRBJ2-3; TRBD2 matches at 9 bases. The germline V gene has CDR1 SGHTA and CDR2 FQGNSA. Trimming at V came to 5 bases and at J to 4 bases, leaving 10 bases not matched to a gene. This CDR3 comprises 16 residues. CDR3 DNA sequence: TGTGCCAGCAGCGTAGATCGAGCGGGAGGCGCAGATACGCAGTATTTT. It specifies CASSVDRAGGADTQYF.

There are many counts of this clonotype. This chain uses TRBV2 with TRBJ2-1; 7 bases line up with TRBD1. The ends lost 9 bases at V and 0 bases at J; junction bases unmatched: 5. The CDR3 is 14 amino acids. Germline lookup yields CDR1 SNHLY and CDR2 FYNNEI. The CDR3 DNA reads as TGTGCCAGAACCCGGGACAGCTCCTACAATGAGCAGTTCTTC. Its protein product is CARTRDSSYNEQFF.

This clonotype was seen at least ten times. The gene calls are TRBV4-1 and TRBJ1-1; D call uncertain. Deletions cut 3 bases from V and 0 bases from J, with 11 bases between. The CDR3 loop spans 15 amino acids. The germline V gene encodes CDR1 MGHRA and CDR2 YSYEKL. Written as DNA, the CDR3 is TGCGCCAGCAGCCAGATCGTTGGGGTGAACACTGAAGCTTTCTTT. It is translated as CASSQIVGVNTEAFF.

In its sample, this clonotype was seen many times. V is TRBV19 and J is TRBJ1-2, with D uncertain. Germline V lookup: CDR1 LNHDA, CDR2 SQIVND (reference sequence). V was shortened by 5 bases and J by 2 bases, with 9 bases between the two germline ends. CDR3 size: 13 residues. CDR3 sequence: CASSPEGNYGYTF. The CDR3 coding sequence is TGTGCCAGTAGTCCGGAGGGCAACTATGGCTACACCTTC.

This clonotype was seen many times. This rearrangement joins TRBV11-2 to TRBJ1-6; unclear D gene. Germline V CDR1 and CDR2: SGHAT, FQNNGV. The V and J ends lost 0 bases and 7 bases respectively, with 13 bases between them. This CDR3 has 16 residues. For the CDR3, the DNA is TGTGCCAGCAGCTTAGACAGACCTACCGCCAATTCACCCCTCCACTTT. Translating gives CASSLDRPTANSPLHF.

This clonotype was seen ten or more times. The gene calls are TRBV10-2 and TRBJ2-1; D gene unclear. Trimming stripped 4 bases from V and 4 bases from J, with 5 bases between. The CDR3 extends over 12 amino acids. Germline V gene sequence: CDR1 WSHSY, CDR2 SAAADI. DNA for the CDR3: TGCGCCAGCAGTGCCCGGTACAATGAGCAGTTCTTC. Protein: CASSARYNEQFF.

This clonotype is medium-sized (0.01 to 0.1%) in the sample. V gene TRBV6-1 combines with J gene TRBJ1-1, with no clear D. This CDR3 has 14 residues. Looked up from germline, CDR1 is MNHNS and CDR2 is SASEGT. The V end was cut by 3 bases, the J end by 3 bases, with 11 bases between. In DNA, the CDR3 is TGTGCCAGCAGTGACACCCGACGGTACACTGAAGCTTTCTTT. It translates to CASSDTRRYTEAFF.

Worth noting for this clonotype: Since a much larger clone is just one base distant, this may be a read error. The chain links TRBV20-1 to TRBJ2-2; a weak D match, TRBD2 (5 bases). Germline CDR1 reads DFQATT; CDR2 reads SNEGSKA (reference sequence). CDR3 length: 14 amino acids. The CDR3 DNA is TGCAGTGCTAGAGATAGCAGGACCGCCGGGGAGCTGCTTTTT. Protein sequence: CSARDSRTAGELLF.

In this sample, this clonotype turned up a few times. The chain uses TRBV4-1 and TRBJ1-2, with D tentatively TRBD1 (6 bases). The CDR3 is made up of 15 amino acids. CDR1 is MGHRA, CDR2 YSYEKL, per germline. V lost 0 bases, J lost 4 bases, and 12 bases lay in between. The CDR3 DNA reads as TGCGCCAGCAGCCAAGATCCGGGGGCAGGCTATGGCTACACCTTC. Translated, it gives CASSQDPGAGYGYTF.

The chain employs TRBV6-6 and TRBJ1-5, with D perhaps matching TRBD1 (6 bases). The CDR3 is 14 amino acids. V gave up 10 bases and J gave up 2 bases, with 15 bases separating them. Germline V CDR1 and CDR2: MNHNY, SVGAGI (reference sequence). CDR3 in amino acids: CATGQRGGNQPQHF. The CDR3 DNA reads as TGTGCCACCGGACAGCGGGGTGGCAATCAGCCCCAGCATTTT.

Ten or more counts support this clonotype. The chain has TRBV16 and TRBJ1-1; D unclear. Between the trimmed V and J ends, which lost 0 bases and 6 bases, there was a span of 14 bases. Germline V gives CDR1 KGHSY, CDR2 FQNENV. This CDR3 region has 15 residues. The CDR3 region has the DNA TGTGCCAGCAGCCAATCGACGGGTCCTTCCTCTGAAGCTTTCTTT. Translating gives CASSQSTGPSSEAFF.

The table lists this clonotype with a few counts. V gene TRBV30 combines with J gene TRBJ2-1; TRBD2 might be the D (5 bases). CDR1 and CDR2 from the germline V gene are GTSNPN and SVGIG (reference sequence). V was shortened by 4 bases and J by 1 base, with 11 bases between the two germline ends. This CDR3 is built from 14 residues. This CDR3 reads CAWKMDSSYNEQFF. Here the CDR3 DNA reads TGTGCCTGGAAAATGGACTCTTCCTACAATGAGCAGTTCTTC.

This clonotype was observed once. The J gene is TRBJ1-1, the V gene TRBV5-4; TRBD1 agrees at 7 bases. Germline-derived CDR1 and CDR2 are SGHNT and YYREEE (reference sequence). The trim removed 4 bases at V and 2 bases at J, leaving 11 bases unmatched. The CDR3 contains 16 residues. CDR3 protein: CASSPTNRGDNTEAFF. CDR3 sequence (DNA): TGTGCCAGCAGCCCAACCAACAGGGGAGACAACACTGAAGCTTTCTTT. The whole variable domain, filled in from reference TRBV5-4 and TRBJ1-1, reads ETGVTQSPTHLIKTRGQQVTLRCSSQSGHNTVSWYQQALGQGPQFIFQYYREEENGRGNFPPRFSGLQFPNYSSELNVNALELDDSALYLCASSPTNRGDNTEAFFGQGTRLTVV.

In this sample, this clonotype is medium-sized. The genes are TRBV6-5 and TRBJ1-1; D uncertain. Trimming cost V 6 bases and J 1 base, with 6 bases left between them. The CDR3 has 12 amino acids. Per the germline V gene, CDR1 is MNHEY and CDR2 is SVGAGI. The CDR3 reads CASRRSNTEAFF. CDR3 bases: TGTGCCAGCAGAAGATCGAACACTGAAGCTTTCTTT.

This clonotype has a count of ten or more. V usage is TRBV7-9 and J usage is TRBJ2-5, with unresolved D. The CDR3 is 11 residues long. From germline, CDR1 is SEHNR and CDR2 FQNEAQ (reference sequence). V shed 4 bases and J shed 1 base, with 1 base lying between them. For the CDR3, the DNA is TGTGCCAGCAGCTCCCAAGAGACCCAGTACTTC. Its translation is CASSSQETQYF.

At least ten counts were recorded for this clonotype. The chain combines TRBV2 with TRBJ2-1; 11 nucleotides agree with TRBD2. The CDR3 contains 16 residues. The V and J ends lost 0 bases and 10 bases, in that order; junction bases with no gene match: 8. Germline values: CDR1 SNHLY, CDR2 FYNNEI. The CDR3 reads CASSEALGLAGLEQFF. The CDR3 DNA follows: TGTGCCAGCAGTGAAGCGCTCGGACTAGCGGGCCTCGAGCAGTTCTTC.

This clonotype was observed at least ten times. The chain is built from TRBV6-2 or TRBV6-3 and TRBJ1-1; D gene uncertain. The V end was cut by 6 bases, the J end by 11 bases, with 16 bases between. CDR1 MNHEY and CDR2 SVGEGT come from the germline V gene. This CDR3 is built from 12 residues. CDR3 nucleotides: TGTGCCAGCAGGGTCGTACGGCAGAGGGCTTTCTTT. Translation gives CASRVVRQRAFF.

This clonotype is medium-sized within its sample. This chain uses TRBV18 with TRBJ1-1; no clear D. Trimming stripped 2 bases from V and 2 bases from J, with 3 bases between. The length of the CDR3 is 12 residues. The germline gives CDR1 KGHSH, CDR2 LQKENI. CDR3 in amino acids: CASSPGNTEAFF. The CDR3 DNA follows: TGTGCCAGCTCACCAGGCAACACTGAAGCTTTCTTT.